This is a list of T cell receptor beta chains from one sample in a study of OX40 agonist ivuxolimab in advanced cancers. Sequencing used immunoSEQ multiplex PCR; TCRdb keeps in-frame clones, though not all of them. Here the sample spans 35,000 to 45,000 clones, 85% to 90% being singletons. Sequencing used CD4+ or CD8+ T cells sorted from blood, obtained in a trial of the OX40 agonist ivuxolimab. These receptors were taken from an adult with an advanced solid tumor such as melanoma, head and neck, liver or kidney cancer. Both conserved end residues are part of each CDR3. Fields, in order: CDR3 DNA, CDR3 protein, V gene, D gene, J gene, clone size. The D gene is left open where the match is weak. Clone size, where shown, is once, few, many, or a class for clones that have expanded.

TGCGCCAGCAGCTTGGGGCAGGAAGTAGGGACCCAGTACTTC | CASSLGQEVGTQYF | TRBV5-1 | - | TRBJ2-5 | -
TGTGCCAGTAGTACAAGAACTAGCGGGAGGATTGCCTACGAGCAGTACTTC | CASSTRTSGRIAYEQYF | TRBV19 | TRBD2 | TRBJ2-7 | -
TGCGCCAGCAGCGGTACCACTGGACAGGCGGGAACTGAAGCTTTCTTT | CASSGTTGQAGTEAFF | TRBV5-1 | TRBD1 | TRBJ1-1 | -
TGTGCCAGCAGTCAGGGGGCGCAGGACACTGAAGCTTTCTTT | CASSQGAQDTEAFF | TRBV9 | TRBD1 | TRBJ1-1 | once
TGTGCCAGCAGTTTTTCTGGGCTAGAGACCCAGTACTTC | CASSFSGLETQYF | TRBV28 | - | TRBJ2-5 | -
TGCGCCAGCAGCTTGGGGGATTTTAATGAAAAACTGTTTTTT | CASSLGDFNEKLFF | TRBV5-1 | - | TRBJ1-4 | once
TGTGCCAGCAGTGAAAGGTACCGGGGAAACACTGAAGCTTTCTTT | CASSERYRGNTEAFF | TRBV2 | - | TRBJ1-1 | -
TGCAGCGTTCCGGGACAGGGAAAGGTCTTC | CSVPGQGKVF | TRBV29-1 | TRBD1 | TRBJ1-2 | -
TGCGCCAGCAGCCCGCCGGGACATAAAGCTTACAATGAGCAGTTCTTC | CASSPPGHKAYNEQFF | TRBV5-1 | - | TRBJ2-1 | -
TGCGCCAGCAGCTTGAATTCCGGGCGGAACACCGGGGAGCTGTTTTTT | CASSLNSGRNTGELFF | TRBV5-1 | - | TRBJ2-2 | -
TGTGCCAGCAGTGAACTAGGGACAGGGGACACTGAAGCTTTCTTT | CASSELGTGDTEAFF | TRBV2 | TRBD1 | TRBJ1-1 | -
TGTGCCAGCAGGGGCCGGACTAGCGTCGACAATGAGCAGTTCTTC | CASRGRTSVDNEQFF | TRBV6-5 | TRBD2 | TRBJ2-1 | -
TGTGCCAGCAGCCCAGGCGCGGACTATGGCTACACCTTC | CASSPGADYGYTF | TRBV4-2 | - | TRBJ1-2 | -
TGTGCCACCAGCAGAGATCGTTTACAGGGTGTAGAAAAACTGTTTTTT | CATSRDRLQGVEKLFF | TRBV15 | - | TRBJ1-4 | once
TGTGCCAGTAGTCTCGGGGCGCAAGTATATGGCTACACCTTC | CASSLGAQVYGYTF | TRBV19 | - | TRBJ1-2 | -
TGCGCCAGCAGCTTGAGCGGAACAGATACGCAGTATTTT | CASSLSGTDTQYF | TRBV5-1 | - | TRBJ2-3 | -
TGTGCCATCAGTGAGTCTGGAGGTTGGAATGAGCAGTTCTTC | CAISESGGWNEQFF | TRBV10-3 | - | TRBJ2-1 | -
TGTGCCAGCGGAGGGGGGGACAATCAGCCCCAGCATTTT | CASGGGDNQPQHF | TRBV21-1 | - | TRBJ1-5 | -
TGTGCCAGCAGCTTAGGTCAGAACTATGGCTACACCTTC | CASSLGQNYGYTF | TRBV11-2 | - | TRBJ1-2 | -
TGTGCCAGCAGCTTAGCCGGACGGAACACTGAAGCTTTCTTT | CASSLAGRNTEAFF | TRBV7-2 | - | TRBJ1-1 | -
TGCGCCAGCAGCCTTGGGACAGGGGCATACAATGAGCAGTTCTTC | CASSLGTGAYNEQFF | TRBV5-1 | TRBD1 | TRBJ2-1 | -
TGCGCCAGCAGCCCAGGGGGCATGGGAGAGACCCAGTACTTC | CASSPGGMGETQYF | TRBV5-1 | TRBD1 | TRBJ2-5 | -
TGTGCCATCAGTGAGTCAGGGGATGGCTACACCTTC | CAISESGDGYTF | TRBV10-3 | - | TRBJ1-2 | -
TGTGCCAGCAGCTTGCCAACTAGCGGGATTGCAGATACGCAGTATTTT | CASSLPTSGIADTQYF | TRBV7-2 | TRBD2 | TRBJ2-3 | -
TGTGCCAGCAGCCGCGGTTGGAGCGCAGATAACACCGGGGAGCTGTTTTTT | CASSRGWSADNTGELFF | TRBV28 | - | TRBJ2-2 | -
TGTGCCAGCAGCGTGGGACAGGGGAACTTGGTAGGCCATGGCTACACCTTC | CASSVGQGNLVGHGYTF | TRBV7-9 | TRBD1 | TRBJ1-2 | -